This T cell receptor beta chain is drawn from a study of regulatory T cells in long-lasting Graves disease. The study's findings and limits: Favored usage of TRBV28, TRBJ1-2 and TRBJ2-5 was recorded in persistent disease. The persistent group shared fewer than 3,500 public clonotypes, more than the 950 to 1,000 shared by new patients.

This clonotype was seen a few times. Its antigen remains unidentified. The sample's time point: persistent/refractory GD, antithyroid drugs over 5 years with positive TRAb. PBMCs were the source of the RNA used for TCR sequencing. Graves' disease diagnosis used American Thyroid Association guidelines. CDR3-region Arm-PCR and iRepertoire HTBI primers produced the TCR beta libraries. TCRdb itself ran the multiplex PCR reads through MiXCR, one entry per CDR3 protein. The sample lists 430,000 or so distinct CDR3 sequences; around 20% were seen once. The CDR3 loop spans 16 amino acids. Germline-derived CDR1 and CDR2 are LNHDA and SQIVND (reference sequence). J lost 4 bases, V lost 5 bases, and 8 bases had no gene match.

The chain has TRBV19 and TRBJ2-2; 9 bases are a match to TRBD1. The sequencing used peripheral blood mononuclear cells (PBMCs), collected when the disease was refractory, from a patient treated with antithyroid drugs. This receptor was identified in a female donor with Graves disease. In nucleotides, the CDR3 is TGTGCCAGTAGTTCTCCGGGACAGGGACCCACCGGGGAGCTGTTTTTT. Protein: CASSSPGQGPTGELFF.